The next 8 T cell receptor beta chains were all read from a single sample in a study of blood T cell repertoires in COVID-19. Clones were read by immunoSEQ multiplex PCR, and TCRdb kept only the in-frame ones, dropping some. The sample consists of some 250,000 clones, around 80% of them appearing once. The sequenced sample was peripheral blood. The receptors here all came from a man aged 40-49 years with active or convalescent COVID-19.

This rearrangement joins TRBV30 to TRBJ2-7; D possibly corresponds to TRBD2 (6 bases). CDR1 is GTSNPN, CDR2 SVGIG, per germline (reference sequence). The CDR3 totals 17 residues. The V and J ends lost 1 base and 0 bases respectively, with 19 bases between them. CDR3 nucleotide sequence: TGTGCCTGGAGTGGCAAAAAGGGACTTATAAGCTCCTACGAGCAGTACTTC. Its translation: CAWSGKKGLISSYEQYF.

Concerning this clone itself: An end of the junction does not agree with germline; a read error may underlie this. The chain recombines TRBV2 with TRBJ1-2; TRBD1 matches 7 bases. From germline, CDR1 is SNHLY and CDR2 FYNNEI. The length of the CDR3 is 13 residues. The CDR3 sequence is CASSEGGNYGYTF. The CDR3 nucleotides read TGTGCCAGCAGCGAAGGGGGCAACTATGGCTACACCTTC.

The chain joins TRBV6-5 to TRBJ2-5; 7 positions match TRBD2. This CDR3 is built from 13 residues. Germline V gives CDR1 MNHEY, CDR2 SVGAGI. V lost 6 bases and J lost 7; bases outside the gene matches: 8. The CDR3 here is CASSPPGGTTQYF. The CDR3, as DNA: TGTGCCAGCAGCCCACCCGGGGGGACGACCCAGTACTTC.

To note about this clone: The sample carries other DNA sequences with the same CDR3. The genes are TRBV28 and TRBJ1-2; D gene uncertain. The CDR3 length is 12 residues. V was clipped by 3 bases and J by 8 bases, with 10 bases between them. Germline values: CDR1 MDHEN, CDR2 SYDVKM. The CDR3 here is CASSLLEGGYTF. The CDR3 bases are TGTGCCAGCAGTTTGCTGGAGGGAGGCTACACCTTC.

The chain couples TRBV2 to TRBJ1-6; no reliable D call. V lost 7 bases and J lost 7, with 11 bases in between. The V gene's germline CDR1 is SNHLY and CDR2 FYNNEI. This CDR3 is 13 amino acids long. The CDR3: CASNSYLNSPLHF. Written as DNA, the CDR3 is TGTGCCAGCAATAGTTACTTAAATTCACCCCTCCACTTT.

The CDR3 nucleotides are TGTGCCAGCAGTTCCAGGGTGGGTTCTGAAGCTTTCTTT. Translation gives CASSSRVGSEAFF. The rearrangement links TRBV28 to TRBJ1-1, with D perhaps TRBD1 (5 bases). In germline, CDR1 is MDHEN, CDR2 SYDVKM. V gave up 4 bases and J gave up 6 bases, with 12 bases separating them. The CDR3 has 13 residues.

This chain connects TRBV5-6 to TRBJ1-1, with D unresolved. Germline-derived CDR1 and CDR2 are SGHDT and YYEEEE. The CDR3 contains 14 residues. Between the trimmed V and J ends, which lost 1 base and 0 bases, there was a span of 7 bases. CDR3 DNA: TGTGCCAGCAGCTTGTTAACGGTGAACACTGAAGCTTTCTTT. It yields the protein CASSLLTVNTEAFF.

The gene calls are TRBV4-1 and TRBJ1-2; tentative D call: TRBD1 (5 bases). V gave up 0 bases and J gave up 4 bases, with 9 bases separating them. Germline lookup yields CDR1 MGHRA and CDR2 YSYEKL. This CDR3 is built from 14 residues. DNA for the CDR3: TGCGCCAGCAGCCAAGAAGGGGTGCTCTATGGCTACACCTTC. It specifies CASSQEGVLYGYTF.